What follows describes a single T cell receptor (beta chain). This sample is part of a study of blood T cell repertoires in COVID-19. Study in general: The study drew acute and convalescent COVID-19 samples from the United States, Italy and Spain. Sources were T cells, B-cell-depleted T cells, or PBMCs; the material itself was cDNA or gDNA.

How the authors handled the data: Counts of nucleated cells, estimated from reference gene primer amplification, were obtained. Profiling relied on immunoSEQ multiplex PCR, and the TCRdb table lists in-frame clones only, not all of them. D and trimming were read from the DNA, whereas the V and J calls and clone size are those reported in that table. The sample comprises about 140,000 clones, about 80% of which are singletons, and 4% rests with the top ten. There are 16 residues in the CDR3. Trimming pared 8 bases from V and 0 bases from J, leaving 20 bases between. Germline CDR1 and CDR2: MDHEN and SYDVKM.

This rearrangement joins TRBV28 to TRBJ2-7; D remains unclear. The TCR originated in a woman between 55 and 75 years old with acute or convalescent COVID-19. Sequencing was carried out using peripheral blood. CDR3 in DNA: TGTGCCAGCCGCCAGCACCTGGAGTCCCGCTCCTACGAGCAGTACTTC. It specifies CASRQHLESRSYEQYF.